The 19 T cell receptor beta chains given below trace back to one sample, sequenced in a study of siplizumab effects on memory and regulatory T cells. Here immunoSEQ multiplex PCR was the method, and the copy in TCRdb shows in-frame clones only, minus some. This table has 87,000 or so clones, around 89% appearing once. The sequencing sample was made of CD4+ T cells sorted from blood. The source is a human donor in good health.

V is TRBV18 and J is TRBJ2-7; TRBD1 agrees at 7 bases. The CDR3 has 13 residues. In germline, CDR1 is KGHSH, CDR2 LQKENI. V lost 6 bases and J lost 7; bases outside the gene matches: 9. CDR3 sequence reads: CASSNGQAGEQYF. In DNA form, the CDR3 reads TGTGCCAGCTCCAACGGACAGGCAGGGGAGCAGTACTTC.

The chain has TRBV18 and TRBJ1-1; 11 bases agree with TRBD1. The CDR3 is 15 residues long. In germline, CDR1 is KGHSH, CDR2 LQKENI. V was pared by 5 bases and J by 3 bases, with 5 bases of the junction left unmatched. The CDR3 sequence: CASSSRTGGYTEAFF. CDR3 sequence (DNA): TGTGCCAGCTCATCCCGGACAGGGGGCTACACTGAAGCTTTCTTT.

V gene TRBV13 combines with J gene TRBJ2-7, with D perhaps TRBD2 (7 bases). The germline V gene encodes CDR1 PRHDT and CDR2 FYEKMQ (reference sequence). V lost 5 bases, J lost 6 bases, and 17 bases lay in between. This CDR3 region has 14 residues. The CDR3 sequence is CASSNGLGGGEQYF. DNA of the CDR3: TGTGCCAGCAGCAACGGTTTGGGAGGGGGCGAGCAGTACTTC. Full variable domain (remainder filled in from reference TRBV13 and TRBJ2-7): AAGVIQSPRHLIKEKRETATLKCYPIPRHDTVYWYQQGPGQDPQFLISFYEKMQSDKGSIPDRFSAQQFSDYHSELNMSSLELGDSALYFCASSNGLGGGEQYFGPGTRLTVT.

The chain uses TRBV11-3 and TRBJ2-1; 9 nucleotides align to TRBD1. The CDR3 covers 15 residues. Germline V CDR1 and CDR2: SGHNT, YENEEA. V lost 5 bases to trimming and J lost 2 bases; unmatched junction nucleotides: 4. CDR3 in DNA: TGTGCCAGCAGCCAGGACAGGGGAGCCTACAATGAGCAGTTCTTC. The encoded protein is CASSQDRGAYNEQFF.

This chain links TRBV7-9 with TRBJ1-1, with 7 bases matching TRBD1. Germline V gene lookup returns CDR1 SEHNR and CDR2 FQNEAQ (reference sequence). This CDR3 comprises 14 residues. V shed 4 bases, J shed 3 bases, and the junction held 5 bases outside the gene matches. This CDR3 reads CASSYRDRDTEAFF. CDR3 nucleotide sequence: TGTGCCAGCAGCTACCGGGACAGAGACACTGAAGCTTTCTTT.

The rearrangement links TRBV30 to TRBJ2-6; D is uncertain. The V end was cut by 0 bases, the J end by 0 bases, with 6 bases between. The V gene's germline CDR1 is GTSNPN and CDR2 SVGIG (reference sequence). The CDR3 extends over 15 amino acids. CDR3 amino acids: CAWSVQRSGANVLTF. Here the CDR3 DNA reads TGTGCCTGGAGTGTACAACGCTCTGGGGCCAACGTCCTGACTTTC.

This clone was counted between two and nine times. This sequence joins TRBV12-5 and TRBJ1-1, with D unclear. CDR1 is LGHNT and CDR2 is FRNRAP in the germline V gene. V dropped 1 base and J dropped 4 bases, with 4 bases sitting between them. The CDR3 loop spans 12 amino acids. Written as DNA, the CDR3 is TGTGCTAGTGGTTTGGGGTCCACTGAAGCTTTCTTT. It is translated as CASGLGSTEAFF.

The chain combines TRBV19 with TRBJ1-3, with D perhaps TRBD1 (5 bases). The CDR3 extends over 15 amino acids. Trimming removed 4 bases from V and 0 bases from J, with 10 bases in between. The germline V gene encodes CDR1 LNHDA and CDR2 SQIVND (reference sequence). The DNA for the CDR3 is TGTGCCAGTAGTAAGACGGGGGGCTCTGGAAACACCATATATTTT. This gives the protein CASSKTGGSGNTIYF.

J is TRBJ2-2 and V is TRBV19; D ambiguous. Trimming removed 3 bases from V and 0 bases from J, with 8 bases in between. The germline V gene encodes CDR1 LNHDA and CDR2 SQIVND (reference sequence). The CDR3 sequence is 15 residues long. DNA for the CDR3: TGTGCCAGTAGTATTCAGAGCGCGAACACCGGGGAGCTGTTTTTT. The encoded protein is CASSIQSANTGELFF.

The chain uses TRBV5-1 and TRBJ2-5; 8 nucleotides align to TRBD2. The CDR3 contains 16 residues. With 3 bases clipped from V and 4 bases from J, the junction kept 11 bases outside the gene matches. Germline V gene data show CDR1 as SGHRS and CDR2 as YFSETQ. The CDR3 loop reads CASSSLGAGALETQYF. CDR3 sequence (DNA): TGCGCCAGCAGCTCCCTGGGAGCGGGAGCCTTAGAGACCCAGTACTTC.

The chain's CDR3 is CASMRVANQPQHF. The DNA for the CDR3 is TGTGCCAGTATGAGGGTGGCCAATCAGCCCCAGCATTTT. This chain uses TRBV28 with TRBJ1-5, with D uncertain. The length of the CDR3 is 13 residues. Germline V gene lookup returns CDR1 MDHEN and CDR2 SYDVKM. The V end lost 9 bases, the J end lost 3 bases, and 12 bases lay between the germline ends.

This clone was found once. V usage is TRBV6-5 and J usage is TRBJ1-4; D is perhaps TRBD1 (6 bases). Germline assignment: CDR1 MNHEY and CDR2 SVGAGI. The CDR3 is 15 amino acids. V shed 5 bases and J shed 0 bases, with 10 bases lying between them. The DNA for the CDR3 is TGTGCCAGCAGTCCCCCAGGGGCAACTAATGAAAAACTGTTTTTT. Its translation: CASSPPGATNEKLFF.

The V gene is TRBV4-1, the J gene TRBJ2-7; no clear D. CDR3 size: 12 residues. Germline V gives CDR1 MGHRA, CDR2 YSYEKL. V dropped 0 bases and J dropped 6 bases, with 6 bases sitting between them. CDR3 bases: TGCGCCAGCAGCCAAGATTTACGCGAGCAGTACTTC. Translated, it gives CASSQDLREQYF.

The rearrangement links TRBV18 to TRBJ2-2; 7 nucleotides line up with TRBD1. Per germline, CDR1 KGHSH and CDR2 LQKENI. The CDR3 length is 14 residues. V lost 6 bases, J lost 5 bases, and 6 bases stayed unmatched. The DNA for the CDR3 is TGTGCCAGCTCGCCGGGACAGCTAACCGGGGAGCTGTTTTTT. Protein sequence: CASSPGQLTGELFF.

This chain links TRBV19 with TRBJ2-2; no reliable D call. Germline V gene data show CDR1 as LNHDA and CDR2 as SQIVND (reference sequence). The CDR3 spans 13 residues. Trimming removed 6 bases at V and 3 bases at J, with 8 bases between. Here the CDR3 reads CASSWWDTGELFF. The DNA for the CDR3 is TGTGCCAGTAGCTGGTGGGACACCGGGGAGCTGTTTTTT.

This clone was recorded only once. This chain connects TRBV14 to TRBJ2-2, with TRBD2 matching over 7 bases. CDR3 length: 16 residues. The germline V gene has CDR1 SGHDN and CDR2 FVKESK. The trim removed 2 bases at V and 0 bases at J, leaving 3 bases unmatched. As DNA, the CDR3 is TGTGCCAGCAGCCAAAGGCTAGCGGCGAACACCGGGGAGCTGTTTTTT. Amino acid sequence: CASSQRLAANTGELFF. Variable domain in full (rest from reference TRBV14 and TRBJ2-2): EAGVTQFPSHSVIEKGQTVTLRCDPISGHDNLYWYRRVMGKEIKFLLHFVKESKQDESGMPNNRFLAERTGGTYSTLKVQPAELEDSGVYFCASSQRLAANTGELFFGEGSRLTVL.

This sequence joins TRBV25-1 and TRBJ2-1, with unresolved D. Per the germline V gene, CDR1 is MGHDK and CDR2 is SYGVNS. Trimming took 2 bases from V and 3 from J, leaving 8 bases between them. The CDR3 consists of 14 residues. The CDR3 sequence: CASSERMVYNEQFF. CDR3 in DNA: TGTGCCAGCAGTGAAAGGATGGTCTACAATGAGCAGTTCTTC. Variable domain in full (rest from reference TRBV25-1 and TRBJ2-1): EADIYQTPRYLVIGTGKKITLECSQTMGHDKMYWYQQDPGMELHLIHYSYGVNSTEKGDLSSESTVSRIRTEHFPLTLESARPSHTSQYLCASSERMVYNEQFFGPGTRLTVL.

V gene TRBV2 combines with J gene TRBJ1-5; possible D gene TRBD1, 5 bases. CDR1 is SNHLY and CDR2 is FYNNEI in the germline V gene. This CDR3 is built from 15 residues. V was cut by 11 bases and J by 0 bases, with 17 bases left in between. The CDR3 DNA reads as TGTGCCGGGGGGGACGGGACTTATAGCAATCAGCCCCAGCATTTT. Protein: CAGGDGTYSNQPQHF. The full variable domain, with the rest looked up from reference TRBV2 and TRBJ1-5, is EPEVTQTPSHQVTQMGQEVILRCVPISNHLYFYWYRQILGQKVEFLVSFYNNEISEKSEIFDDQFSVERPDGSNFTLKIRSTKLEDSAMYFCAGGDGTYSNQPQHFGDGTRLSIL.

This clone was detected ten times or more. V is TRBV7-9 and J is TRBJ1-2; D uncertain. Germline V gene sequence: CDR1 SEHNR, CDR2 FQNEAQ (reference sequence). V lost 2 bases and J 4 bases, leaving 17 bases between the germline ends. This CDR3 has 16 residues. DNA of the CDR3: TGTGCCAGCAGCTTAAGGGCCCGTTCGGCAGTCTATGGCTACACCTTC. Residues: CASSLRARSAVYGYTF.